This is a list of T cell receptor beta chains from one sample in a study of T cells in tumors after PD-1 blockade. This table comes from immunoSEQ multiplex PCR, and its TCRdb copy is limited to in-frame clones, with some not included. The sample includes about 15,000 clones, almost 85% of them seen just once. The sample here was PBMCs, taken after anti-PD-1 treatment. All receptors come from a human donor with basal cell carcinoma. The CDR3 runs from the conserved cysteine through the conserved F or W. D genes are given only for firm matches. The size entry is marked missing in some rows and otherwise reads once, few, many or a size class.

CDR3 protein: CASSLVGVRGLPNTEAFF
CDR3 DNA: TGTGCCAGCAGCTTAGTCGGCGTCAGAGGGCTCCCGAACACTGAAGCTTTCTTT
CDR3 length: 18
V gene: TRBV7-9
D gene: .
J gene: TRBJ1-1
clone size: few

CDR3 protein: CASSLPWAGPNTGELFF
CDR3 DNA: TGTGCCAGCAGCCTCCCCTGGGCGGGACCTAACACCGGGGAGCTGTTTTTT
CDR3 length: 17
V gene: TRBV3-1/TRBV3-2
D gene: .
J gene: TRBJ2-2
clone size: .

CDR3 protein: CASSTGTGVYEQYF
CDR3 DNA: TGTGCCAGCAGCACCGGGACAGGGGTCTACGAGCAGTACTTC
CDR3 length: 14
V gene: TRBV28
D gene: TRBD1
J gene: TRBJ2-7
clone size: once

CDR3 protein: CASSFGWGTAAGRYNEQFF
CDR3 DNA: TGTGCCAGCAGCTTCGGGTGGGGGACCGCAGCGGGGAGATACAATGAGCAGTTCTTC
CDR3 length: 19
V gene: TRBV11-2
D gene: TRBD2
J gene: TRBJ2-1
clone size: .

CDR3 protein: CASSPGTGGTYGYTF
CDR3 DNA: TGTGCCAGCTCACCTGGGACAGGGGGCACCTATGGCTACACCTTC
CDR3 length: 15
V gene: TRBV18
D gene: TRBD1
J gene: TRBJ1-2
clone size: .

CDR3 protein: CASNPGSSYNSPLHF
CDR3 DNA: TGTGCCAGTAACCCGGGAAGCTCCTATAATTCACCCCTCCACTTT
CDR3 length: 15
V gene: TRBV19
D gene: .
J gene: TRBJ1-6
clone size: .

CDR3 protein: CASSLEQGNYGYTF
CDR3 DNA: TGTGCCAGCAGCTTAGAGCAGGGGAACTATGGCTACACCTTC
CDR3 length: 14
V gene: TRBV7-6
D gene: .
J gene: TRBJ1-2
clone size: .

CDR3 protein: CASSLVLAAHNEQFF
CDR3 DNA: TGTGCCAGCAGCTTGGTTCTAGCCGCTCACAATGAGCAGTTCTTC
CDR3 length: 15
V gene: TRBV5-5
D gene: .
J gene: TRBJ2-1
clone size: .

CDR3 protein: CASSLWGLNSPLHF
CDR3 DNA: TGTGCCAGCAGCTTATGGGGGCTGAATTCACCCCTCCACTTT
CDR3 length: 14
V gene: TRBV7-3
D gene: .
J gene: TRBJ1-6
clone size: .

CDR3 protein: CASSTRTSGRETQYF
CDR3 DNA: TGTGCCAGCAGCACCAGGACTAGCGGGAGAGAGACCCAGTACTTC
CDR3 length: 15
V gene: TRBV6-5
D gene: TRBD2
J gene: TRBJ2-5
clone size: few

CDR3 protein: CASSLGGYREGTQYF
CDR3 DNA: TGTGCCAGCAGCTTAGGGGGGTACAGGGAGGGGACCCAGTACTTC
CDR3 length: 15
V gene: TRBV5-4
D gene: .
J gene: TRBJ2-5
clone size: .

CDR3 protein: CASSYSGDHTDTQYF
CDR3 DNA: TGTGCCAGCAGTTACTCGGGTGACCACACAGATACGCAGTATTTT
CDR3 length: 15
V gene: TRBV6-2/TRBV6-3
D gene: .
J gene: TRBJ2-3
clone size: few

CDR3 protein: CASSLPSSGGRAYEQFF
CDR3 DNA: TGTGCCAGCAGTCTCCCTTCTTCAGGCGGGAGGGCCTATGAGCAGTTCTTC
CDR3 length: 17
V gene: TRBV6-6
D gene: TRBD2
J gene: TRBJ2-1
clone size: .